This TCR beta chain was sequenced for a study of T cells after yellow fever vaccination. In its sample, this clonotype was seen many times. Trimming pared 6 bases from V and 0 bases from J, leaving 15 bases between. CDR3 size: 16 residues. TCRdb reanalysed the 5' RACE reads using MiXCR and keeps one entry per CDR3 protein. The sample lists about 74,000 distinct CDR3 sequences, around 6.9% occurring once. The V gene is TRBV12-3 or TRBV12-4, the J gene TRBJ2-1; either TRBD1 or TRBD2 may fit D (5 bases each). The clonotype originates from a man aged 18-30 years who received the YFV17D yellow fever vaccine. Sample: CD8+ T cells sorted from PBMCs, taken about 5 days after the first yellow fever vaccination. Here the CDR3 reads CASSGTELSSYNEQFF. Written as DNA, the CDR3 is TGTGCCAGCAGCGGGACGGAATTAAGCTCCTACAATGAGCAGTTCTTC.